The 27 T cell receptor beta chains below all came from one sample that was sequenced in a study of shared clonotypes between healthy human individuals. Measured with immunoSEQ multiplex PCR; TCRdb has only the in-frame clones, and not every one. The sample has about 120,000 clones, under 70% seen once. The sample comprised memory CD8+ T cells sorted from blood. This sample's subset: CD45RO+ cells pooled with CCR7-negative TemRA cells. These receptors were taken from a woman in her thirties in good health.

The genes are TRBV7-2 and TRBJ2-7, with D possibly TRBD2 on 6 matching bases. The V end lost 2 bases, the J end lost 6 bases, and 11 bases lay between the germline ends. Germline CDR1 and CDR2: SGHTA and FQGNSA. The CDR3 has 13 residues. The CDR3 is CASSLTQAGEQYF. The CDR3 region has the DNA TGTGCCAGCAGCTTAACCCAAGCGGGCGAGCAGTACTTC.

For the CDR3, the DNA is TGTGCCAGCAGCCTGCTTAGCGGGTACAATGAGCAGTTCTTC. Translation gives CASSLLSGYNEQFF. The rearrangement joins TRBV5-4 to TRBJ2-1, with 7 bases that match TRBD2. CDR3 length equals 14 residues. Germline V gene lookup returns CDR1 SGHNT and CDR2 YYREEE (reference sequence). V was clipped by 4 bases and J by 4 bases; unmatched bases: 5.

The chain recombines TRBV14 with TRBJ2-7, with D uncertain. The CDR3 consists of 12 residues. V lost 3 bases and J lost 4, with 7 bases in between. Germline CDR1 and CDR2: SGHDN and FVKESK. DNA for the CDR3: TGTGCCAGCAGCCAGGCAAATTACGAGCAGTACTTC. The encoded protein is CASSQANYEQYF.

The chain is built from TRBV19 and TRBJ2-7; D remains unclear. This CDR3 has 14 residues. CDR1 and CDR2 from the germline V gene are LNHDA and SQIVND (reference sequence). Trimming removed 1 base at V and 2 bases at J, with 9 bases between. CDR3 in DNA: TGTGCCAGTAGTATAGCGGACGGAACCTACGAGCAGTACTTC. Translating gives CASSIADGTYEQYF.

The chain couples TRBV6-5 to TRBJ2-7, with unresolved D. The CDR3 has 15 residues. Germline V CDR1 and CDR2: MNHEY, SVGAGI. Trimming stripped 7 bases from V and 3 bases from J, with 19 bases between. CDR3 loop: CASTDTRAENYEQYF. For the CDR3, the DNA is TGTGCCAGCACCGATACCCGGGCAGAAAACTACGAGCAGTACTTC.

The chain has TRBV28 and TRBJ2-5; D is ambiguous. The V gene lost 2 bases and the J gene lost 6 bases, with 4 bases spanning the gap. This CDR3 spans 11 amino acids. The germline V gene has CDR1 MDHEN and CDR2 SYDVKM. In DNA form, the CDR3 reads TGTGCCAGCAGTTTAAGAAAGACCCAGTACTTC. Its translation: CASSLRKTQYF. The whole variable domain, filled in from reference TRBV28 and TRBJ2-5, reads DVKVTQSSRYLVKRTGEKVFLECVQDMDHENMFWYRQDPGLGLRLIYFSYDVKMKEKGDIPEGYSVSREKKERFSLILESASTNQTSMYLCASSLRKTQYFGPGTRLLVL.

The genes are TRBV4-2 and TRBJ1-5; D gene ambiguous. V lost 0 bases, J lost 2 bases, and 14 bases lay in between. CDR1 is LGHNA, CDR2 YNFKEQ, per germline. This CDR3 region has 17 residues. The CDR3 is CASSQDDIAERNQPQHF. The CDR3 DNA sequence: TGTGCCAGCAGCCAAGATGATATCGCGGAACGCAATCAGCCCCAGCATTTT.

The chain carries TRBV4-1 and TRBJ1-1, with D perhaps TRBD1 (6 bases). Trimming cost V 1 base and J 3 bases, with 15 bases left between them. The germline V gene has CDR1 MGHRA and CDR2 YSYEKL. This CDR3 contains 16 residues. DNA for the CDR3: TGCGCCAGCAGCCAAGCAGGGGCCGATCTGGACACTGAAGCTTTCTTT. Translation gives CASSQAGADLDTEAFF.

The chain combines TRBV4-1 with TRBJ2-5; 14 bases are shared with TRBD2. This CDR3 region has 17 residues. With V trimmed by 3 bases and J by 5 bases, 8 bases remained unmatched. Germline CDR1 is MGHRA and CDR2 is YSYEKL. The CDR3 loop is CASSHQVGLAGVETQYF. The CDR3 DNA sequence: TGCGCCAGCAGCCACCAGGTGGGACTAGCGGGAGTTGAGACCCAGTACTTC.

The chain carries TRBV9 and TRBJ2-3; TRBD1 agrees at 9 bases. This CDR3 spans 20 amino acids. Germline assignment: CDR1 SGDLS and CDR2 YYNGEE. The V gene end was trimmed by 0 bases and the J gene end by 3 bases; junction bases not matched to a gene: 17. The DNA for the CDR3 is TGTGCCAGCAGCGTAGCTTGGGACAGGGTCCGAGTCAGGGGTACAGATACGCAGTATTTT. This encodes CASSVAWDRVRVRGTDTQYF.

The genes are TRBV28 and TRBJ1-4; D is possibly TRBD1 (6 bases). V was clipped by 8 bases and J by 0 bases, with 16 bases between them. Germline V lookup: CDR1 MDHEN, CDR2 SYDVKM. The CDR3 runs to 16 residues. The CDR3 region is CASRDNGLTTNEKLFF. The CDR3 DNA reads as TGTGCCAGCCGGGACAATGGTTTAACAACTAATGAAAAACTGTTTTTT.

Judged by abundance, this clone is medium-sized. This chain connects TRBV6-6 to TRBJ2-1; 10 positions agree with TRBD2. In germline, CDR1 is MNHNY, CDR2 SVGAGI (reference sequence). The CDR3 consists of 14 residues. V was pared by 2 bases and J by 7 bases, with 2 bases of the junction left unmatched. In DNA, the CDR3 is TGTGCCAGCAGTTACGAGACTAGCGGGAATGAGCAGTTCTTC. Amino acids: CASSYETSGNEQFF.

The chain has TRBV7-8 and TRBJ2-7; TRBD1 might be the D (7 bases). The germline V gene encodes CDR1 SGHVS and CDR2 FQNEAQ. The CDR3 is made up of 14 amino acids. Trimming removed 5 bases from V and 0 bases from J, with 11 bases in between. The CDR3 DNA is TGTGCCAGCAGCGCCAGGGGGGACTCCTACGAGCAGTACTTC. Amino acids: CASSARGDSYEQYF.

This chain links TRBV5-1 with TRBJ2-2; 10 bases fit TRBD1. Germline CDR1 is SGHRS and CDR2 is YFSETQ. CDR3 size: 14 residues. V lost 7 bases to trimming and J lost 7 bases; unmatched junction nucleotides: 7. CDR3 bases: TGCGCCAGCGGGAGACAGGGGGCGAACGGGGAGCTGTTTTTT. It is translated as CASGRQGANGELFF.

J is TRBJ1-2 and V is TRBV6-6; D gene ambiguous. The CDR3 is made up of 15 amino acids. The ends were cut back, 4 bases at V and 4 bases at J, with 16 bases in the middle. Germline V gives CDR1 MNHNY, CDR2 SVGAGI (reference sequence). The CDR3 bases are TGTGCCAGCAGTTTCTGGACCCGAGTTTCCTATGGCTACACCTTC. Amino acid sequence: CASSFWTRVSYGYTF.

The J gene is TRBJ2-5, the V gene TRBV4-1; TRBD2 might be the D (6 bases). Germline V gene data show CDR1 as MGHRA and CDR2 as YSYEKL. The CDR3 runs to 13 residues. The V end was cut by 3 bases, the J end by 4 bases, with 9 bases between. CDR3 sequence: CASSQTRGETQYF. Here the CDR3 DNA reads TGCGCCAGCAGCCAGACTAGAGGAGAGACCCAGTACTTC.

V is TRBV29-1 and J is TRBJ2-7; D remains unclear. V was pared by 1 base and J by 3 bases, with 4 bases between. This CDR3 is built from 11 residues. CDR1 is SQVTM, CDR2 ANQGSEA, per germline. The CDR3 bases are TGCAGCGTTGAAGGAGTCTACGAGCAGTACTTC. Amino acids: CSVEGVYEQYF.

This clone has more than one count but fewer than ten. V usage is TRBV28 and J usage is TRBJ2-1; 14 positions match TRBD2. V was clipped by 2 bases and J by 2 bases; unmatched bases: 2. This CDR3 has 17 amino acids. CDR1 is MDHEN, CDR2 SYDVKM, per germline. The CDR3 protein is CASSLAGLAGAYNEQFF. The CDR3 DNA reads as TGTGCCAGCAGTTTAGCGGGACTAGCGGGAGCCTACAATGAGCAGTTCTTC.

J is TRBJ2-3 and V is TRBV5-1; D call uncertain. Germline V gene lookup returns CDR1 SGHRS and CDR2 YFSETQ. The CDR3 totals 12 residues. Between the trimmed V and J ends, which lost 5 bases and 0 bases, there was a span of 4 bases. CDR3 sequence (DNA): TGCGCCAGCAGTAAAAGCACAGATACGCAGTATTTT. This translates into CASSKSTDTQYF.

Points on this clone: A read error may explain this, as a much larger clone is one base away. The V call is TRBV4-2, the J call TRBJ2-6; D is ambiguous. Germline loops: CDR1 LGHNA, CDR2 YNFKEQ. The CDR3 length is 15 residues. Between the trimmed V and J ends, which lost 0 bases and 0 bases, there was a span of 3 bases. CDR3 nucleotide sequence: TGTGCCAGCAGCCAAGACAGCTCTGGGGCCAACGTCCTGACTTTC. Its protein is CASSQDSSGANVLTF.

The chain links TRBV7-6 to TRBJ2-1; TRBD2 aligns across 9 bases. Germline lookup yields CDR1 SGHVS and CDR2 FNYEAQ. CDR3 length: 14 amino acids. The V and J ends lost 4 bases and 4 bases, in that order; junction bases with no gene match: 2. The CDR3 region has the DNA TGTGCCAGCAGCTCTAGCGGGGTGTACAATGAGCAGTTCTTC. It translates to CASSSSGVYNEQFF. The full variable domain, rest sourced from reference TRBV7-6 and TRBJ2-1, is GAGVSQSPRYKVTKRGQDVALRCDPISGHVSLYWYRQALGQGPEFLTYFNYEAQQDKSGLPNDRFSAERPEGSISTLTIQRTEQRDSAMYRCASSSSGVYNEQFFGPGTRLTVL.

This clone was found a few times. The chain links TRBV5-1 to TRBJ1-1, with D possibly TRBD1 on 5 matching bases. The CDR3 extends over 13 amino acids. Germline values: CDR1 SGHRS, CDR2 YFSETQ. V lost 4 bases to trimming and J lost 5 bases, with 12 bases between them. CDR3 protein: CASSQGSQTEAFF. The CDR3 nucleotides read TGCGCCAGCAGCCAGGGTAGTCAGACTGAAGCTTTCTTT.

This clone was seen a handful of times. The chain couples TRBV6-1 to TRBJ2-7; D possibly corresponds to TRBD1 (6 bases). CDR1 is MNHNS and CDR2 is SASEGT in the germline V gene. The CDR3 runs 15 residues. V lost 7 bases, J lost 0 bases, and 16 bases lay in between. The CDR3 reads CASIPRGPDSYEQYF. As DNA, the CDR3 is TGTGCCAGCATACCCAGGGGACCCGACTCCTACGAGCAGTACTTC.

As for this clone: The same CDR3 arises from other DNA sequences in this sample as well. The gene calls are TRBV15 and TRBJ2-5; D is possibly TRBD1 or TRBD2 (5 bases each). CDR3 size: 14 residues. Trimming shortened V by 3 bases and J by 1 base, and 9 bases separated the two germline ends. Germline-derived CDR1 and CDR2 are LNHNV and YYDKDF (reference sequence). The CDR3 sequence: CATSSRDGQETQYF. In DNA, the CDR3 is TGTGCCACCAGCAGCCGGGACGGCCAAGAGACCCAGTACTTC.

The rearrangement joins TRBV5-1 to TRBJ2-5, with D perhaps assigned TRBD1 or TRBD2 (5 bases each). V was cut by 0 bases and J by 4 bases, with 10 bases left in between. The CDR3 length is 14 residues. CDR1 is SGHRS, CDR2 YFSETQ, per germline. For the CDR3, the DNA is TGCGCCAGCAGCTTGGGTGAGGGGCTAGAGACCCAGTACTTC. Its translation: CASSLGEGLETQYF.

This chain connects TRBV11-2 to TRBJ2-7; D perhaps matches TRBD1 (6 bases). Trimming stripped 5 bases from V and 3 bases from J, with 8 bases between. The CDR3 sequence is 12 residues long. Germline V gene lookup returns CDR1 SGHAT and CDR2 FQNNGV. The CDR3 region has the DNA TGTGCCAGCAGCGCCAGGGGCTACGAGCAGTACTTC. Translated: CASSARGYEQYF. Drawing the rest from reference TRBV11-2 and TRBJ2-7, the complete variable domain is EAGVAQSPRYKIIEKRQSVAFWCNPISGHATLYWYQQILGQGPKLLIQFQNNGVVDDSQLPKDRFSAERLKGVDSTLKIQPAKLEDSAVYLCASSARGYEQYFGPGTRLTVT.

The chain couples TRBV4-1 to TRBJ2-3; TRBD1 agrees at 10 bases. Per the germline V gene, CDR1 is MGHRA and CDR2 is YSYEKL. The CDR3 length is 15 residues. With V trimmed by 0 bases and J by 7 bases, 4 bases remained unmatched. This CDR3 reads CASSQEGQGENTQYF. CDR3 DNA: TGCGCCAGCAGCCAAGAAGGACAGGGGGAAAATACGCAGTATTTT.